This TCR beta chain came from a study of persistence of HIV-infected CD4 T cells. Across the study: Isolated cells were CMV- and HIV-1 Gag-responding CD4+ T cells. Study-wide points: CMV- and Gag-responding cells had lower TCRbeta richness than CD3/CD28-responding cells.

Sequencing used immunoSEQ version 4 in survey mode. The assay was immunoSEQ multiplex PCR, and TCRdb's table has in-frame clones only and misses some. In the table there are about 50,000 clones, about four fifths of which are singletons. Stimulation used about 9.2 ug/mL lysate from CMV-infected fibroblasts. CD40L-negative CD69-negative CD45RO-high memory CD4+ T cells were sorted as populations depleted of antigen-responding cells. A roughly 18-hour stimulation of CD8-depleted PBMCs used anti-CD28/CD49d costimulation, CD40-blocking antibody and enfuvirtide. J was trimmed by 5 bases and V by 2 bases; bases with no gene match: 8. Germline V gene data show CDR1 as LGHDT and CDR2 as YNNKEL (reference sequence). CDR3 size: 15 residues. Note on this clone: Its antigen is not known.

This chain joins TRBV3-1 (or the pseudogene TRBV3-2) and TRBJ1-2; 7 bases line up with TRBD1. This receptor was obtained from an adult man with HIV who was CMV-seropositive. Source: CD4+ T cells sorted from PBMCs after 18-hour stimulation, taken from a patient who received antiretroviral therapy. As DNA, the CDR3 is TGTGCCAGCAGCCAAAACTCGGGACAGCCGTATGGCTACACCTTC. Amino acids: CASSQNSGQPYGYTF.